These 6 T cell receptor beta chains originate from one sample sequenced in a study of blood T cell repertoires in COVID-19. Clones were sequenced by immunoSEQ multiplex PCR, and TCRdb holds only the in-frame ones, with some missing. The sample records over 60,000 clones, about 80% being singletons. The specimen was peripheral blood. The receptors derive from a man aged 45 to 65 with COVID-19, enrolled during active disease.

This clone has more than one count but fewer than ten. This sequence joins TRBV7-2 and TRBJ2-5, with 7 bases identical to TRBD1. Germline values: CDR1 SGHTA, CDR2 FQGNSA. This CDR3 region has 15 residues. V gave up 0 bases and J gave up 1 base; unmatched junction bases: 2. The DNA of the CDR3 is TGTGCCAGCAGCTTAGCGGGGACAGCCCAAGAGACCCAGTACTTC. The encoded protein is CASSLAGTAQETQYF.

As DNA, the CDR3 is TGCAGCGTTTCCGCGGGCAGGGGCCAAGAGACCCAGTACTTC. It encodes CSVSAGRGQETQYF. V gene TRBV29-1 combines with J gene TRBJ2-5; weak D call: TRBD1 (6 bases). The CDR3 extends over 14 amino acids. The V gene's germline CDR1 is SQVTM and CDR2 ANQGSEA. V lost 5 bases and J lost 1, with 14 bases in between.

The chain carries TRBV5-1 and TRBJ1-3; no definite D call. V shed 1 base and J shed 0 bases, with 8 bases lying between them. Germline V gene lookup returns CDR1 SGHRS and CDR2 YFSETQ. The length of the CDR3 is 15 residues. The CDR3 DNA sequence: TGCGCCAGCAGCTTGATGGCAGGCTCTGGAAACACCATATATTTT. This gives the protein CASSLMAGSGNTIYF.

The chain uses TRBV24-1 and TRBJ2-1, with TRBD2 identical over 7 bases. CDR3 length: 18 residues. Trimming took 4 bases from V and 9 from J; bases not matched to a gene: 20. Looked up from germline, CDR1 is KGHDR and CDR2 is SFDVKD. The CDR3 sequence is CATSEPHGQSGTILEQFF. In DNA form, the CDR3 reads TGTGCCACCAGTGAACCACATGGACAATCCGGGACTATACTTGAGCAGTTCTTC.

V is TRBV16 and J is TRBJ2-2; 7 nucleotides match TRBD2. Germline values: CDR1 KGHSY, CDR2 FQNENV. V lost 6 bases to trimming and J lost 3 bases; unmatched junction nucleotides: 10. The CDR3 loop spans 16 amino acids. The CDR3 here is CASSPRASGHTGELFF. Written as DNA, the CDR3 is TGTGCCAGCAGTCCCCGGGCTAGCGGACACACCGGGGAGCTGTTTTTT. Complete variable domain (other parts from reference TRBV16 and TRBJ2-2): GEEVAQTPKHLVRGEGQKAKLYCAPIKGHSYVFWYQQVLKNEFKFLISFQNENVFDETGMPKERFSAKCLPNSPCSLEIQATKLEDSAVYFCASSPRASGHTGELFFGEGSRLTVL.

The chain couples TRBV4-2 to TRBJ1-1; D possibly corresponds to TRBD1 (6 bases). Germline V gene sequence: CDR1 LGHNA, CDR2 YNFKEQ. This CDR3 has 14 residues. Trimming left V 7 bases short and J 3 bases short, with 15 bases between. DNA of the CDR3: TGTGCCAGCATATCAACAGGGAGTTACACTGAAGCTTTCTTT. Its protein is CASISTGSYTEAFF.